The T cell receptor beta chain described here comes from a study of OX40 agonist ivuxolimab in advanced cancers. Findings and caveats of the study: Determination of antigen specificity was not performed for the expanded peripheral T cells.

V was shortened by 5 bases and J by 3 bases, with 10 bases between the two germline ends. The CDR3 is 13 amino acids. The germline V gene has CDR1 SNHLY and CDR2 FYNNEI. Sequenced by immunoSEQ multiplex PCR; TCRdb stores in-frame clones only, minus some. This table holds tens of thousands of clones, around 89% found once. Patients were ineligible given autoimmune disease history or systemic immunosuppression. Turning to this clone: Its antigen is currently unknown.

This sequence joins TRBV2 and TRBJ1-2; D gene uncertain. Material: CD4+ or CD8+ T cells sorted from blood, obtained in a trial of the OX40 agonist ivuxolimab. The receptor was derived from an adult with an advanced solid tumor such as melanoma, head and neck, liver or kidney cancer. The CDR3 region is CASSLDGDYGYTF. Written as DNA, the CDR3 is TGTGCCAGCAGTCTGGACGGCGACTATGGCTACACCTTC.